This TCR beta chain originates from a study of shared clonotypes between healthy human individuals. Trimming removed 3 bases from V and 5 bases from J, with 13 bases in between. CDR3 length equals 14 residues. Germline CDR1 and CDR2: LNHDA and SQIVND (reference sequence). The table came from immunoSEQ multiplex PCR; TCRdb's copy has only in-frame clones and leaves some out. The sample yields about 460,000 clones, 70% to 80% seen once. The chain recombines TRBV19 with TRBJ2-5; perhaps TRBD1 as D (6 bases). The clonotype comes from a woman aged 40 to 50 in good health. Some clones in this sample may be carry-over from other donors' samples. The material sequenced was PBMCs. CDR3: CASSIGQRGETQYF. As DNA, the CDR3 is TGTGCCAGTAGTATCGGACAGAGGGGGGAGACCCAGTACTTC.